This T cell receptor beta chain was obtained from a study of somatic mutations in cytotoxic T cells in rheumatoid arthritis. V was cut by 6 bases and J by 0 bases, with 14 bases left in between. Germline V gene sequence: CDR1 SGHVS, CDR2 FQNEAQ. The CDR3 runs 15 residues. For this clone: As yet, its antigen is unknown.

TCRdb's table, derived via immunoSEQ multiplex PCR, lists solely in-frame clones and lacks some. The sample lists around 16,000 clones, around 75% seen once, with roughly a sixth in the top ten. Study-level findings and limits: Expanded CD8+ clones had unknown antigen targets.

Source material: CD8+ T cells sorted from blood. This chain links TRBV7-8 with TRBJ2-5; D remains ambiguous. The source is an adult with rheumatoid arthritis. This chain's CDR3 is CASRGWEVNQETQYF. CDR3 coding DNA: TGTGCCAGCAGAGGGTGGGAAGTAAACCAAGAGACCCAGTACTTC.